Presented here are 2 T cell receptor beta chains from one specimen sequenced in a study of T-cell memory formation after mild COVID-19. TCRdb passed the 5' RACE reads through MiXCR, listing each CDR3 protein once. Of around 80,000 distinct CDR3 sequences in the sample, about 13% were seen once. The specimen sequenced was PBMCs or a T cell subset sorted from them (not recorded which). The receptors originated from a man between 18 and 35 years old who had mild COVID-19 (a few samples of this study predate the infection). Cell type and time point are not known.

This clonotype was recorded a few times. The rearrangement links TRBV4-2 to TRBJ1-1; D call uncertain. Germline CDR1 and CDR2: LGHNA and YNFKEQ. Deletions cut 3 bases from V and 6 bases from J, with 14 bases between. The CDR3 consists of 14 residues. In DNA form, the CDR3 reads TGTGCCAGCAGCCATGGGAGCCCTTTCGCTGAAGCTTTCTTT. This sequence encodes CASSHGSPFAEAFF.

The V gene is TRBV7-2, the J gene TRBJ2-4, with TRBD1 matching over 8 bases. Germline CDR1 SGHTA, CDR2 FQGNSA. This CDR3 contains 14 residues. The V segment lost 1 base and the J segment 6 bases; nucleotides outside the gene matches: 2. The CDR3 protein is CASSLGGTGNIQYF. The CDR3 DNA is TGTGCCAGCAGCTTAGGCGGGACAGGAAACATTCAGTACTTC.